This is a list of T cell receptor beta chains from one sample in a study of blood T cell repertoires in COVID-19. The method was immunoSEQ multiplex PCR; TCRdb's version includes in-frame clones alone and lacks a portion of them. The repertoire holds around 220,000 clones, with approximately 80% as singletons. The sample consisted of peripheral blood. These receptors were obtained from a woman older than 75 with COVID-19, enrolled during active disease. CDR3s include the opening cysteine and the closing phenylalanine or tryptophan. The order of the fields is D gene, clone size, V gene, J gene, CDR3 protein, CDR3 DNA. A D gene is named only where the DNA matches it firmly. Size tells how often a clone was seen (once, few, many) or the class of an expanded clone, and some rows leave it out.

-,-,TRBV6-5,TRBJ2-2,CASKDPGGTGELFF,TGTGCCAGCAAAGACCCCGGGGGAACCGGGGAGCTGTTTTTT
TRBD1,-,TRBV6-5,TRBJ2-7,CASSSDRDRPYEQYF,TGTGCCAGCAGCTCCGACCGGGACAGGCCCTACGAGCAGTACTTC
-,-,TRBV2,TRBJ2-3,CVGSPNTDTQYF,TGTGTCGGCAGTCCTAACACAGATACGCAGTATTTT
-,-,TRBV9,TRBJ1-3,CASSAADRGNTIYF,TGTGCCAGCAGCGCGGCCGACAGGGGAAACACCATATATTTT
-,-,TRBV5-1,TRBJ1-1,CASSFAGKGEAFF,TGCGCCAGCAGCTTTGCGGGAAAAGGTGAAGCTTTCTTT
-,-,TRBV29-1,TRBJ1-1,CSGHRVVNTEAFF,TGCAGCGGGCACAGGGTGGTGAACACTGAAGCTTTCTTT
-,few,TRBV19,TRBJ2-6,CASTFGMPGANVLTF,TGTGCCAGTACCTTCGGGATGCCGGGGGCCAACGTCCTGACTTTC
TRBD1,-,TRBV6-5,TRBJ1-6,CASSYGQATYNSPLHF,TGTGCCAGCAGTTATGGACAGGCAACCTATAATTCACCCCTCCACTTT
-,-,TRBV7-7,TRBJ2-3,CASSRTSNTDTQYF,TGTGCTAGCAGCAGGACTTCCAACACAGATACGCAGTATTTT
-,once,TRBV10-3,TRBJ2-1,CAISDTRSNEQFF,TGTGCCATCAGTGATACTCGATCCAATGAGCAGTTCTTC
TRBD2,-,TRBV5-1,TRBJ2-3,CASRLLAGVSDTQYF,TGCGCCAGCAGGCTACTAGCGGGAGTTTCAGATACGCAGTATTTT
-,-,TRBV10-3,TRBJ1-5,CAIMMRAGQPQHF,TGTGCCATCATGATGAGGGCGGGTCAGCCCCAGCATTTT
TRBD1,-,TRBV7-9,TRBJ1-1,CASTRDRNTEAFF,TGTGCCAGCACTCGGGACAGAAACACTGAAGCTTTCTTT
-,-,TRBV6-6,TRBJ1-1,CASSYRAGRTEAFF,TGTGCCAGCAGTTACCGTGCGGGTCGAACTGAAGCTTTCTTT
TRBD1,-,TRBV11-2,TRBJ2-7,CASSPIFGTGYEQYF,TGTGCCAGCAGCCCCATCTTCGGGACAGGCTACGAGCAGTACTTC
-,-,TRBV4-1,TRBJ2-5,CASSHVASIRETQYF,TGCGCCAGCAGCCATGTAGCCTCTATTAGGGAGACCCAGTACTTC
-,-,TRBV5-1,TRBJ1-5,CASSLEGGDSNQPQHF,TGCGCCAGCAGCTTGGAAGGCGGAGATAGCAATCAGCCCCAGCATTTT
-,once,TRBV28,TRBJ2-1,CASSSLGGGNYNEQFF,TGTGCCAGCAGTTCTCTTGGTGGGGGGAACTACAATGAGCAGTTCTTC
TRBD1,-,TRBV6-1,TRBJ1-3,CASSELDRGPGNTIYF,TGTGCCAGCAGTGAGTTGGACAGGGGGCCTGGAAACACCATATATTTT
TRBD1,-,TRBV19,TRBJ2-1,CASSTLTGASYNEQFF,TGTGCCAGTAGTACATTGACAGGGGCATCCTACAATGAGCAGTTCTTC
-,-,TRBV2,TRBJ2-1,CASLAGNNEQFF,TGTGCCAGCCTGGCGGGAAACAATGAGCAGTTCTTC
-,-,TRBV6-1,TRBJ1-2,CASSSADRYGYTF,TGTGCCAGCAGTTCCGCGGATCGCTATGGCTACACCTTC
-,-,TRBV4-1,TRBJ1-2,CASSQPHQGNYGYTF,TGCGCCAGCAGCCAACCCCACCAGGGGAACTATGGCTACACCTTC
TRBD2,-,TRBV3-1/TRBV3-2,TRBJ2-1,CASSRTARGGGAYNEQFF,TGTGCCAGCAGCCGTACGGCGCGGGGGGGCGGGGCCTACAATGAGCAGTTCTTC
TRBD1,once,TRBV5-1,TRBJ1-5,CASSLSGQANQPQHF,TGCGCCAGCAGCTTGTCAGGACAGGCTAATCAGCCCCAGCATTTT
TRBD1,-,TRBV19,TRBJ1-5,CASSIFVAGGQPQHF,TGTGCCAGTAGTATATTCGTTGCAGGGGGTCAGCCCCAGCATTTT
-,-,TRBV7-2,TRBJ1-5,CASSNRVEQPQHF,TGTGCCAGCAGCAACAGGGTTGAGCAGCCCCAGCATTTT
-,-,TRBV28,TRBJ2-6,CASRPSWGANVLTF,TGTGCCAGCAGGCCTAGCTGGGGGGCCAACGTCCTGACTTTC
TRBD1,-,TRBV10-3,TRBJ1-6,CAISPQGQESYNSPLHF,TGTGCCATCAGTCCACAGGGACAGGAATCCTATAATTCACCCCTCCACTTT
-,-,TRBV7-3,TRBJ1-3,CASSLNPAGNTIYF,TGTGCCAGCAGCTTAAATCCTGCTGGAAACACCATATATTTT
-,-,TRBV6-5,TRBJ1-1,CASIDRGVNTEAFF,TGTGCCAGCATCGACCGGGGAGTGAACACTGAAGCTTTCTTT
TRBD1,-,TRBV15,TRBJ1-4,CATSRGQGAFATNEKLFF,TGTGCCACCAGCAGGGGGCAGGGGGCGTTTGCAACTAATGAAAAACTGTTTTTT
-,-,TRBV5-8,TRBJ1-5,CASSSIRQGNQPQHF,TGTGCCAGCAGCTCCATTCGGCAGGGGAATCAGCCCCAGCATTTT
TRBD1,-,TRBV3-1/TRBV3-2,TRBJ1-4,CASSWDRGAEKLFF,TGTGCCAGCAGCTGGGACAGGGGCGCTGAAAAACTGTTTTTT
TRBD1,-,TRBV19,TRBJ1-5,CASSIRGLRQPQHF,TGTGCCAGTAGTATTAGGGGGCTAAGGCAGCCCCAGCATTTT
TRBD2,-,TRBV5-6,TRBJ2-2,CASSLRFSGRTGELFF,TGTGCCAGCAGCTTGCGGTTTAGCGGGCGCACCGGGGAGCTGTTTTTT
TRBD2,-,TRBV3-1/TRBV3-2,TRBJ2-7,CASTAGGYEQYF,TGTGCCAGCACCGCGGGGGGCTACGAGCAGTACTTC
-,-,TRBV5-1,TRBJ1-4,CASSRDTPEKLFF,TGCGCCAGCAGCCGGGACACTCCGGAAAAACTGTTTTTT
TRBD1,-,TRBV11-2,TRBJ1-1,CASSLDRVSNAEAFF,TGTGCCAGCAGCCTGGACAGGGTATCAAATGCTGAAGCTTTCTTT
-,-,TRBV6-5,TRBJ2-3,CASRKAGTDTQYF,TGTGCCAGCAGGAAAGCGGGCACAGATACGCAGTATTTT
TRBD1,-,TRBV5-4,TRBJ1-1,CASSKTSGTGVEAFF,TGTGCCAGCAGCAAAACCTCCGGGACAGGGGTTGAAGCTTTCTTT
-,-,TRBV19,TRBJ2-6,CASSGQGFSGANVLTF,TGTGCCAGTAGTGGGCAGGGATTCTCAGGGGCCAACGTCCTGACTTTC
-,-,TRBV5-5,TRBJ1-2,CASKTSPFYGYTF,TGTGCCAGCAAGACTTCCCCTTTCTATGGCTACACCTTC
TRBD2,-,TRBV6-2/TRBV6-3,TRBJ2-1,CASCLAASYNEQFF,TGTGCCAGCTGCCTAGCGGCCTCCTACAATGAGCAGTTCTTC
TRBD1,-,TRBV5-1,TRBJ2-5,CASSPRTGAETQYF,TGCGCCAGCAGCCCTCGGACAGGGGCGGAGACCCAGTACTTC
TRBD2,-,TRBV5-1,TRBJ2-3,CASSSSPIAGGSDTQYF,TGCGCCAGCAGTAGTAGTCCGATAGCGGGGGGTTCAGATACGCAGTATTTT
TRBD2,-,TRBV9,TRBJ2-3,CASSPRGGSTDTQYF,TGTGCCAGCAGCCCCCGGGGGGGCTCGACAGATACGCAGTATTTT
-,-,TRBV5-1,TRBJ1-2,CASSLAANYGYTF,TGCGCCAGCTCCCTTGCGGCTAACTATGGCTACACCTTC
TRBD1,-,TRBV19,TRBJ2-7,CASSRDRGHSYEQYF,TGTGCCAGTAGTAGGGACAGGGGCCACTCCTACGAGCAGTACTTC
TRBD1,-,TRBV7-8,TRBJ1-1,CASSFETGRAFF,TGTGCCAGCAGCTTTGAGACAGGGAGAGCTTTCTTT
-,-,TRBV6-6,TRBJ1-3,CASSYPGGGSGNTIYF,TGTGCCAGCAGTTACCCGGGGGGGGGCTCTGGAAACACCATATATTTT
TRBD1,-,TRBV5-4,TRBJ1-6,CASSQGQVNSPLHF,TGTGCCAGCAGTCAGGGACAGGTTAATTCACCCCTCCACTTT
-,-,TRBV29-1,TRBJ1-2,CSVETPGYGYTF,TGCAGCGTTGAAACCCCCGGCTATGGCTACACCTTC